In its sample, the clone carrying this TCR beta chain is medium-sized. Two consecutive negative NP/OP PCR tests, clearance, or resolved symptoms defined Cohort 3 recovery. The table came from immunoSEQ multiplex PCR; TCRdb's copy has only in-frame clones and leaves some out. The table records some 270,000 clones, 80% to 90% of them present only once. These data belong to a study of blood T cell repertoires in COVID-19. As for the study in general: COVID-19 samples collected from the United States, Italy and Spain covered acute and convalescent phases.

The CDR3 loop spans 15 amino acids. CDR1 and CDR2 from the germline V gene are MRHNA and SNTAGT. With 0 bases removed from V and 4 bases from J, the gap between germline ends came to 11 bases. The TCR sequence derives from a woman in her 30s who had recovered from COVID-19. The sequenced sample was PBMCs or T cells enriched from blood (not recorded which). The J gene is TRBJ2-3, the V gene TRBV6-4; a weak D match, TRBD2 (7 bases). The CDR3 DNA reads as TGTGCCAGCAGTGACTCGAGGGGGGGGCCAGATACGCAGTATTTT. It is translated as CASSDSRGGPDTQYF.